Each of the 25 T cell receptor beta chains below was sequenced from the same sample in a study of vaccination and CD4 T cells after COVID-19. These receptors' antigens are unknown. Treatment noted: approximately 9-day PBMC culture with coronavirus spike peptide pools or control peptides (ViraFEST assay). Cultured CD4+ T cell DNA underwent sequencing with the Oncomine TCR Beta short-read assay. MiXCR, applied by TCRdb to the PCR reads, yields one record per CDR3 protein. The sample carries roughly 20,000 distinct CDR3 sequences, 52% recorded once. Sample: CD4+ T cells from blood, cultured in vitro. Receptors were obtained from a human donor who had recovered from COVID-19.

This clonotype is categorized as medium-sized. V is TRBV11-2 and J is TRBJ1-6, with 9 bases aligning to TRBD1. The germline CDR1 and CDR2 sequences are SGHAT and FQNNGV. This CDR3 has 16 amino acids. J gave up 7 bases and V 5 bases, and 9 bases lay outside the gene matches. The CDR3 nucleotides read TGTGCCAGCAGCCCGGGCGGACAGGGGAGAAATTCACCCCTCCACTTT. Amino acid sequence: CASSPGGQGRNSPLHF. Full variable domain (missing parts from reference TRBV11-2 and TRBJ1-6): EAGVAQSPRYKIIEKRQSVAFWCNPISGHATLYWYQQILGQGPKLLIQFQNNGVVDDSQLPKDRFSAERLKGVDSTLKIQPAKLEDSAVYLCASSPGGQGRNSPLHFGNGTRLTVT.

The rearrangement links TRBV19 to TRBJ1-2, with D perhaps TRBD1 (5 bases). This CDR3 region has 14 residues. V was pared by 7 bases and J by 12 bases, with 24 bases between. The germline CDR1 and CDR2 sequences are LNHDA and SQIVND (reference sequence). CDR3 region: CASKPEWDGTMNTF. The DNA of the CDR3 is TGTGCCAGTAAGCCTGAATGGGACGGAACTATGAACACCTTC.

The rearrangement joins TRBV3-1 to TRBJ1-2; 7 bases line up with TRBD1. With V trimmed by 2 bases and J by 3 bases, 15 bases remained unmatched. The CDR3 contains 18 residues. Germline CDR1 and CDR2: LGHDT and YNNKEL (reference sequence). CDR3 region: CASSQPTGQAEPYYGYTF. In DNA, the CDR3 is TGTGCCAGCAGCCAACCCACAGGACAGGCAGAACCCTACTATGGCTACACCTTC. Full variable domain (missing parts from reference TRBV3-1 and TRBJ1-2): DTAVSQTPKYLVTQMGNDKSIKCEQNLGHDTMYWYKQDSKKFLKIMFSYNNKELIINETVPNRFSPKSPDKAHLNLHINSLELGDSAVYFCASSQPTGQAEPYYGYTFGSGTRLTVV.

As regards this clonotype: A junction boundary mismatches the germline segment, possibly from a read error. V is TRBV24-1 and J is TRBJ1-2; D is uncertain. The CDR3 has 13 residues. The germline V gene has CDR1 KGHDR and CDR2 SFDVKD. The CDR3 reads CATSDPGFYGYAF. CDR3 DNA: TGTGCCACCAGTGACCCGGGGTTCTATGGCTACGCCTTC.

This clonotype came up a few times. The rearrangement links TRBV3-1 to TRBJ1-2; 7 nucleotides align to TRBD1. The CDR3 extends over 15 amino acids. V gave up 0 bases and J gave up 4 bases; unmatched junction bases: 5. Germline CDR1 reads LGHDT; CDR2 reads YNNKEL (reference sequence). Written as DNA, the CDR3 is TGTGCCAGCAGCCAAGATGACAGGGTGAGCTATGGCTACACCTTC. Protein product: CASSQDDRVSYGYTF. Supplemented by reference TRBV3-1 and TRBJ1-2, the full variable domain reads DTAVSQTPKYLVTQMGNDKSIKCEQNLGHDTMYWYKQDSKKFLKIMFSYNNKELIINETVPNRFSPKSPDKAHLNLHINSLELGDSAVYFCASSQDDRVSYGYTFGSGTRLTVV.

V and J are TRBV28 and TRBJ1-2, with TRBD1 as a possible D gene (5 bases). CDR1 and CDR2 (germline): MDHEN, SYDVKM. The CDR3 is 13 residues long. Trimming took off 6 bases at V and 6 bases at J, with 14 bases between the two ends. This CDR3 is CASSSIGENGYTF. The CDR3 DNA reads as TGTGCCAGCAGCAGCATAGGGGAAAATGGCTACACCTTC.

A few counts support this clonotype. The chain uses TRBV5-1 and TRBJ2-5; a weak D match, TRBD1 (6 bases). The CDR3 is made up of 14 amino acids. Germline-derived CDR1 and CDR2 are SGHRS and YFSETQ. The V end lost 4 bases, the J end lost 5 bases, and 15 bases lay between the germline ends. The CDR3, as DNA: TGCGCCAGCAGCCAGGGACACCTAGGGGAGACCCAGTACTTC. This translates into CASSQGHLGETQYF.

This clonotype was seen more than once but under ten times. The chain is built from TRBV15 and TRBJ2-1; a possible D gene is TRBD2 (5 bases). With 0 bases removed from V and 3 bases from J, the gap between germline ends came to 9 bases. Germline V gene lookup returns CDR1 LNHNV and CDR2 YYDKDF (reference sequence). CDR3 length: 15 residues. CDR3 nucleotide sequence: TGTGCCACCAGCAGAGATTCGGGAAGCTACAATGAGCAGTTCTTC. It specifies CATSRDSGSYNEQFF.

This clonotype was detected only once. The J gene is TRBJ2-7, the V gene TRBV27, with 12 nucleotides matching TRBD2. J was trimmed by 4 bases and V by 5 bases; bases with no gene match: 6. The V gene's germline CDR1 is MNHEY and CDR2 SMNVEV (reference sequence). CDR3 size: 15 residues. Here the CDR3 DNA reads TGTGCCAGCAGTATGACGACTAGCGGGAGTTACGAGCAGTACTTC. This sequence encodes CASSMTTSGSYEQYF.

The chain links TRBV12-5 to TRBJ2-3; 14 bases map to TRBD2. Trimming took 4 bases from V and 3 from J; bases not matched to a gene: 3. The CDR3 is 16 residues long. Germline V CDR1 and CDR2: LGHNT, FRNRAP. The CDR3 sequence: CASGSGTSGRTDTQYF. Written as DNA, the CDR3 is TGTGCTAGTGGTTCCGGGACTAGCGGGAGAACAGATACGCAGTATTTT.

The CDR3 coding sequence is TGCAGTGCTAGTCCGGGGGTGGGGGAGACCCAGTACTTC. Translation gives CSASPGVGETQYF. This chain joins TRBV20-1 and TRBJ2-5; D is perhaps TRBD2 (6 bases). The CDR3 length is 13 residues. The V gene lost 3 bases and the J gene lost 5 bases, with 13 bases spanning the gap. From germline, CDR1 is DFQATT and CDR2 SNEGSKA (reference sequence).

The CDR3 DNA is TGTGCCAGCAGTGATCTAGGGACAACTAATGAAAAACTGTTTTTT. The encoded protein is CASSDLGTTNEKLFF. The chain is built from TRBV6-1 and TRBJ1-4; D is unresolved. V lost 3 bases, J lost 0 bases, and 8 bases lay in between. The CDR3 sequence is 15 residues long. Germline CDR1 is MNHNS and CDR2 is SASEGT.

This clonotype came up a few times. This chain links TRBV20-1 with TRBJ1-6, with D possibly TRBD1 on 6 matching bases. Germline V gives CDR1 DFQATT, CDR2 SNEGSKA (reference sequence). CDR3 length equals 15 residues. The V end lost 4 bases, the J end lost 7 bases, and 17 bases lay between the germline ends. The CDR3 reads CSATQGVKINSPLHF. DNA for the CDR3: TGCAGTGCTACACAGGGCGTCAAAATCAATTCACCCCTCCACTTT.

Only a few counts were recorded for this clonotype. CDR3 protein: CASSLELFGELFF. In DNA, the CDR3 is TGTGCCAGCAGTTTAGAGTTGTTTGGGGAGCTGTTTTTT. The chain employs TRBV27 and TRBJ2-2; D is unresolved. This CDR3 is 13 amino acids long. Germline V lookup: CDR1 MNHEY, CDR2 SMNVEV (reference sequence). The V end lost 2 bases, the J end lost 8 bases, and 9 bases lay between the germline ends.

The chain employs TRBV19 and TRBJ2-1; D might be TRBD1 (6 bases). CDR1 is LNHDA and CDR2 is SQIVND in the germline V gene (reference sequence). Trimming took off 6 bases at V and 5 bases at J, with 20 bases between the two ends. CDR3 length: 16 residues. CDR3 coding DNA: TGTGCCAGTAGCGCCGTACAGGGAATTAGAGACAATGAGCAGTTCTTC. The encoded protein is CASSAVQGIRDNEQFF.

V usage is TRBV10-2 and J usage is TRBJ1-6; the match to TRBD1 covers 7 bases. Trimming took 10 bases from V and 9 from J; bases not matched to a gene: 9. CDR3 length equals 13 residues. The germline gives CDR1 WSHSY, CDR2 SAAADI. CDR3 sequence (DNA): TGCGCCATCTCAAGACAGGGTCTTTCACCCCTCCACTTT. This codes for CAISRQGLSPLHF.

This chain uses TRBV11-3 with TRBJ2-1; 11 bases agree with TRBD1. The CDR3 consists of 15 residues. The germline CDR1 and CDR2 sequences are SGHNT and YENEEA. Trimming removed 4 bases from V and 9 bases from J; junction bases left unmatched: 8. CDR3 in amino acids: CASSSGTGGMGEQFF. In nucleotides, the CDR3 is TGTGCCAGCAGCTCGGGGACAGGGGGTATGGGTGAGCAGTTCTTC.

This chain links TRBV6-1 with TRBJ2-1; 8 bases agree with TRBD2. This CDR3 region has 18 residues. Germline assignment: CDR1 MNHNS and CDR2 SASEGT. Losses at the gene ends were 7 bases for V and 6 bases for J; bases not matched to a gene: 20. CDR3 amino acids: CASTYQRENFGISNEQFF. The CDR3 nucleotides read TGTGCCAGCACGTACCAGCGGGAGAATTTTGGAATCAGCAATGAGCAGTTCTTC.

CDR3 in amino acids: CASSWGLVGETQYF. CDR3 DNA: TGTGCCAGCAGCTGGGGACTAGTGGGAGAGACCCAGTACTTC. The chain has TRBV6-1 and TRBJ2-5; 8 positions agree with TRBD2. Germline V gene sequence: CDR1 MNHNS, CDR2 SASEGT. The CDR3 sequence is 14 residues long. V lost 6 bases, J lost 4 bases, and 7 bases stayed unmatched.

The genes are TRBV28 and TRBJ2-3; either TRBD1 or TRBD2 may supply D (5 bases each). The V end lost 5 bases, the J end lost 1 base, and 13 bases lay between the germline ends. Germline-derived CDR1 and CDR2 are MDHEN and SYDVKM. The CDR3 length is 15 residues. CDR3 DNA sequence: TGTGCCAGCAGTCATGAGGGGCGGGGCACAGATACGCAGTATTTT. It specifies CASSHEGRGTDTQYF. The full variable domain, its missing parts supplied by reference TRBV28 and TRBJ2-3, is DVKVTQSSRYLVKRTGEKVFLECVQDMDHENMFWYRQDPGLGLRLIYFSYDVKMKEKGDIPEGYSVSREKKERFSLILESASTNQTSMYLCASSHEGRGTDTQYFGPGTRLTVL.

The chain recombines TRBV20-1 with TRBJ2-7, with no clear D. Germline V gene lookup returns CDR1 DFQATT and CDR2 SNEGSKA (reference sequence). The CDR3 is 10 amino acids. V lost 3 bases and J 4 bases, leaving 4 bases between the germline ends. The CDR3 sequence: CSASRYEQYF. The CDR3, as DNA: TGCAGTGCTAGCCGGTACGAGCAGTACTTC.

Relative to its sample, this clonotype is medium-sized. The chain joins TRBV6-4 to TRBJ2-3, with 14 bases identical to TRBD2. There are 16 residues in the CDR3. Germline V lookup: CDR1 MRHNA, CDR2 SNTAGT. J lost 1 base, V lost 11 bases, and 8 bases had no gene match. CDR3 nucleotides: TGTGCCTCGAGCGGGACTAGCGGGAGTGGCACAGATACGCAGTATTTT. Amino acids: CASSGTSGSGTDTQYF.

V and J are TRBV28 and TRBJ1-5; D is perhaps TRBD1 (5 bases). The V gene lost 6 bases and the J gene lost 3 bases, with 15 bases spanning the gap. This CDR3 contains 15 residues. Germline lookup yields CDR1 MDHEN and CDR2 SYDVKM. The CDR3 DNA is TGTGCCAGCAGGACTGACAGCATCATCAATCAGCCCCAGCATTTT. It codes for CASRTDSIINQPQHF.

The chain recombines TRBV28 with TRBJ2-5; 7 bases fit TRBD1. The V and J ends lost 8 bases and 6 bases, in that order; junction bases with no gene match: 6. CDR3 length equals 12 residues. Germline-derived CDR1 and CDR2 are MDHEN and SYDVKM. CDR3 sequence reads: CASGIGGKTQYF. CDR3 nucleotide sequence: TGTGCCAGCGGGATAGGGGGCAAGACCCAGTACTTC.

Only a few counts were recorded for this clonotype. The genes are TRBV20-1 and TRBJ2-3, with 11 bases identical to TRBD2. This CDR3 has 15 residues. In germline, CDR1 is DFQATT, CDR2 SNEGSKA (reference sequence). The V and J ends lost 5 bases and 4 bases, in that order; junction bases with no gene match: 8. CDR3 region: CSAVKTSGTSDTQYF. Here the CDR3 DNA reads TGCAGTGCTGTCAAGACTAGCGGGACGTCAGATACGCAGTATTTT.